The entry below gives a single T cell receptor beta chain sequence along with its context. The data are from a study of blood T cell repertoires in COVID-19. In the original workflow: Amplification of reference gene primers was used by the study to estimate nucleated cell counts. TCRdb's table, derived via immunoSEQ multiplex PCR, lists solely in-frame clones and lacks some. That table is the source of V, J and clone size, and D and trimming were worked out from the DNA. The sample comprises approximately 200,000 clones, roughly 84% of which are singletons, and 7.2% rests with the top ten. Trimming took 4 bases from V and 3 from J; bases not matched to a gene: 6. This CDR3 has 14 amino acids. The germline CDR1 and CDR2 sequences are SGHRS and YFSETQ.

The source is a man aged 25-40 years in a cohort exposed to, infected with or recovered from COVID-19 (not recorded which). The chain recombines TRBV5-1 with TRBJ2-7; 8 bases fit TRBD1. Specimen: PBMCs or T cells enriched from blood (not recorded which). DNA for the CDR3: TGCGCCAGCAGCCTTCTCGACAGGGGCTACGAGCAGTACTTC. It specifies CASSLLDRGYEQYF.